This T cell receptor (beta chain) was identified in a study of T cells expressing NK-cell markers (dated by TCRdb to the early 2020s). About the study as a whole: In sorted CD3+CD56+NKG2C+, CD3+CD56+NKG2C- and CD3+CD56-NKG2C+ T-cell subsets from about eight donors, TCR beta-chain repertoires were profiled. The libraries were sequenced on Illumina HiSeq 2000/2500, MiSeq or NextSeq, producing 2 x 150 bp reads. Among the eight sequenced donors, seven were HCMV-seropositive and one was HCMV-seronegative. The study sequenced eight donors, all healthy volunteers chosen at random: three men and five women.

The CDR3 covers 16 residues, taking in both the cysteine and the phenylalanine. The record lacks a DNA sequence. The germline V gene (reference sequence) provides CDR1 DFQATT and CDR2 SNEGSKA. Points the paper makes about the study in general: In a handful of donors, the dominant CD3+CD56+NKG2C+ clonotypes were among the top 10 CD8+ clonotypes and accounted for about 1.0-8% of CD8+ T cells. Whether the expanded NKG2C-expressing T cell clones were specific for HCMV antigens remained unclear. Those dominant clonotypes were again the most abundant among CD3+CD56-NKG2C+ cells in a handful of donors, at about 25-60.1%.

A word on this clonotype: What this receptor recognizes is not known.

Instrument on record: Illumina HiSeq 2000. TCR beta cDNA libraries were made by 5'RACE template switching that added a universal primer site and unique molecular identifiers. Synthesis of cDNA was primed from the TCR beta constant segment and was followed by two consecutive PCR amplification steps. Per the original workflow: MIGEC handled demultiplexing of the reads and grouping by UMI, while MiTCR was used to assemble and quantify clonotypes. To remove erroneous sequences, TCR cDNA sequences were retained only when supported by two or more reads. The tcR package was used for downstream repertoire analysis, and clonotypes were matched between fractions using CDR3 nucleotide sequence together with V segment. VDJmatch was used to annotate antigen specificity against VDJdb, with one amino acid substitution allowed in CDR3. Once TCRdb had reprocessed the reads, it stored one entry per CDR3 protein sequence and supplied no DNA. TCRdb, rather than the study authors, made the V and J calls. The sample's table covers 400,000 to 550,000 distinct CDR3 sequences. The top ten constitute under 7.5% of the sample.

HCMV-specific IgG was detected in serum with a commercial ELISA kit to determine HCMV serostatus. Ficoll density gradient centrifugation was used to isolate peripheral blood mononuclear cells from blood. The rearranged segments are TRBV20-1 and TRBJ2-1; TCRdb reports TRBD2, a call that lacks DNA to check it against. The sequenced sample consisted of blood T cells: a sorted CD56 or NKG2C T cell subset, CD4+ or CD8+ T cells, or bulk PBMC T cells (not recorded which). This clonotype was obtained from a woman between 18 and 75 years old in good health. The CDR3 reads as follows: CSARGWSRPAGNEQFF.